Each of the 26 T cell receptor beta chains below was sequenced from the same sample in a study of cytomegalovirus exposure and HLA in healthy donors. Primers: 60 Vbeta forward and 13 Jbeta reverse. Sequencing was performed with immunoSEQ multiplex PCR; in TCRdb, only in-frame clones are kept and a portion is missing. The sample yields about 130,000 clones, approximately 78% seen once. Source material: PBMCs. These receptors came from a man aged 25-45 years in good health and CMV-seropositive.

The rearrangement links TRBV7-8 to TRBJ2-1, with TRBD2 identical over 15 bases. Germline V gives CDR1 SGHVS, CDR2 FQNEAQ. With 8 bases clipped from V and 6 bases from J, the junction kept 5 bases outside the gene matches. This CDR3 spans 15 amino acids. As DNA, the CDR3 is TGTGCCAGCTCACCGGGACTAGCGGGAGGCAATGAGCAGTTCTTC. This codes for CASSPGLAGGNEQFF.

This clone came up once. The V and J genes are TRBV19 and TRBJ2-1; TRBD2 agrees at 7 bases. V lost 7 bases and J lost 0; bases outside the gene matches: 3. Germline loops: CDR1 LNHDA, CDR2 SQIVND (reference sequence). The CDR3 runs 14 residues. Here the CDR3 DNA reads TGTGCCAGTAATTCGGGGGGCTCCTACAATGAGCAGTTCTTC. Its translation: CASNSGGSYNEQFF.

This clone appeared a single time. CDR3 in DNA: TGCAGCGTCGCGTTCCGAGACAGGGGATACGAGCAGTACTTC. As protein: CSVAFRDRGYEQYF. V and J are TRBV29-1 and TRBJ2-7; 8 bases line up with TRBD1. In germline, CDR1 is SQVTM, CDR2 ANQGSEA. CDR3 length: 14 residues. J gave up 4 bases and V 6 bases, and 11 bases lay outside the gene matches.

This clone was recorded once. The chain has TRBV5-8 and TRBJ2-1; TRBD2 matches 12 bases. This CDR3 region has 17 residues. The trim removed 4 bases at V and 14 bases at J, leaving 19 bases unmatched. Germline V CDR1 and CDR2: SGHTS, YDEGEE. The CDR3 DNA reads TGTGCCAGCAGCCATCCAACCCGACTAGCGGGAGCTCGGCCCAAGTTCTTC. It codes for CASSHPTRLAGARPKFF.

This clone was seen a handful of times. The chain employs TRBV19 and TRBJ2-6; no reliable D call. The CDR3 has 15 amino acids. V was clipped by 7 bases and J by 0 bases, with 10 bases between them. Germline values: CDR1 LNHDA, CDR2 SQIVND (reference sequence). The DNA for the CDR3 is TGTGCCAGTAAGGCCAGCGACTCTGGGGCCAACGTCCTGACTTTC. Translating it yields CASKASDSGANVLTF.

The rearrangement joins TRBV11-2 to TRBJ2-1; the D is unclear. Germline CDR1 and CDR2: SGHAT and FQNNGV. The CDR3 length is 14 residues. The V and J ends lost 2 bases and 5 bases respectively, with 10 bases between them. The DNA of the CDR3 is TGTGCCAGCAGCTTATTGGGCTTCGACAATGAGCAGTTCTTC. This sequence encodes CASSLLGFDNEQFF.

The rearrangement links TRBV6-6 to TRBJ2-7, with TRBD2 matching over 11 bases. This CDR3 has 16 amino acids. V lost 5 bases, J lost 1 base, and 7 bases stayed unmatched. CDR1 and CDR2 (germline): MNHNY, SVGAGI (reference sequence). The CDR3 loop reads CASSSSIAGGSYEQYF. The DNA of the CDR3 is TGTGCCAGCAGTAGTAGTATAGCGGGAGGGTCCTACGAGCAGTACTTC.

This chain links TRBV4-1 with TRBJ1-2; D possibly corresponds to TRBD1 (6 bases). This CDR3 contains 15 residues. From germline, CDR1 is MGHRA and CDR2 YSYEKL. The V end was cut by 4 bases, the J end by 4 bases, with 16 bases between. CDR3 sequence (DNA): TGCGCCAGCAGCCCACCCGGGGGGCGAGGCTATGGCTACACCTTC. The encoded protein is CASSPPGGRGYGYTF.

V is TRBV10-3 and J is TRBJ1-5, with 8 positions matching TRBD1. The CDR3 length is 13 residues. Germline CDR1 ENHRY, CDR2 SYGVKD. Trimming at V came to 8 bases and at J to 6 bases, leaving 6 bases not matched to a gene. CDR3 residues: CAIGVGTGQPQHF. CDR3 in DNA: TGTGCCATCGGCGTTGGGACAGGTCAGCCCCAGCATTTT.

This chain joins TRBV9 and TRBJ2-2; 7 bases fit TRBD2. The length of the CDR3 is 15 residues. CDR1 SGDLS and CDR2 YYNGEE come from the germline V gene. Losses at the gene ends were 0 bases for V and 4 bases for J; bases not matched to a gene: 3. The CDR3 is CASSVASSGTGELFF. The CDR3 bases are TGTGCCAGCAGCGTAGCTTCTAGCGGCACCGGGGAGCTGTTTTTT.

Of note for this clone: The same CDR3 can be traced to other DNA sequences in this sample. This chain joins TRBV6-4 and TRBJ2-1; D might be TRBD2 (6 bases). CDR3 size: 15 residues. Per germline, CDR1 MRHNA and CDR2 SNTAGT. Trimming removed 0 bases from V and 0 bases from J, with 6 bases in between. This CDR3 reads CASSDSSGSYNEQFF. In DNA form, the CDR3 reads TGTGCCAGCAGTGACTCTAGCGGCTCCTACAATGAGCAGTTCTTC.

CDR3 DNA: TGTGCCAGCAGCTTCTTCCCCGGCACCGGGGAGCTGTTTTTT. This gives the protein CASSFFPGTGELFF. The rearrangement uses TRBV6-6 and TRBJ2-2; D gene ambiguous. CDR3 length: 14 residues. The ends were cut back, 6 bases at V and 4 bases at J, with 12 bases in the middle. CDR1 and CDR2 (germline): MNHNY, SVGAGI (reference sequence).

The sample holds one count of this clone. The chain has TRBV28 and TRBJ2-7, with 10 bases aligning to TRBD1. Germline V lookup: CDR1 MDHEN, CDR2 SYDVKM. This CDR3 is 16 amino acids long. J gave up 4 bases and V 1 base, and 7 bases lay outside the gene matches. CDR3 DNA: TGTGCCAGCAGTTTATATGGGACAGGGGCTTTTTACGAGCAGTACTTC. Encoded protein: CASSLYGTGAFYEQYF.

This clone has a single count. V is TRBV25-1 and J is TRBJ2-7; 7 nucleotides agree with TRBD1. CDR3 length: 15 residues. The ends lost 1 base at V and 2 bases at J; junction bases unmatched: 5. Germline loops: CDR1 MGHDK, CDR2 SYGVNS. The CDR3 DNA follows: TGTGCCAGCAGTGAATCGACAGGGACCCCCTACGAGCAGTACTTC. Translation gives CASSESTGTPYEQYF.

This chain joins TRBV27 and TRBJ1-5; D unclear. The CDR3 runs 13 residues. Germline values: CDR1 MNHEY, CDR2 SMNVEV (reference sequence). Trimming pared 1 base from V and 5 bases from J, leaving 6 bases between. CDR3 in amino acids: CASSLYPDQPQHF. For the CDR3, the DNA is TGTGCCAGCAGTTTATACCCAGATCAGCCCCAGCATTTT.

V gene TRBV5-5 combines with J gene TRBJ1-1; possibly TRBD1 for D (5 bases). V gave up 6 bases and J gave up 7 bases, with 16 bases separating them. The CDR3 has 13 residues. Germline V CDR1 and CDR2: SGHKS, YYEKEE (reference sequence). CDR3 residues: CASTSRGLGEAFF. For the CDR3, the DNA is TGTGCCAGCACCTCAAGGGGTTTAGGTGAAGCTTTCTTT. Together with reference TRBV5-5 and TRBJ1-1, the CDR3 gives the full variable domain: DAGVTQSPTHLIKTRGQQVTLRCSPISGHKSVSWYQQVLGQGPQFIFQYYEKEERGRGNFPDRFSARQFPNYSSELNVNALLLGDSALYLCASTSRGLGEAFFGQGTRLTVV.

V usage is TRBV19 and J usage is TRBJ2-7; D may be TRBD1 (6 bases). V lost 5 bases to trimming and J lost 2 bases, with 13 bases between them. The CDR3 sequence is 14 residues long. The V gene's germline CDR1 is LNHDA and CDR2 SQIVND (reference sequence). CDR3 in amino acids: CASSRQQGPYEQYF. CDR3 nucleotide sequence: TGTGCCAGTAGTCGTCAACAGGGACCCTACGAGCAGTACTTC.

The chain has TRBV7-2 and TRBJ2-4; D is undetermined. Germline V gives CDR1 SGHTA, CDR2 FQGNSA. The CDR3 runs to 15 residues. Trimming removed 1 base at V and 0 bases at J, with 7 bases between. This CDR3 is CASSLDLLAKNIQYF. In DNA, the CDR3 is TGTGCCAGCAGCTTAGATCTCCTAGCCAAAAACATTCAGTACTTC.

The CDR3 coding sequence is TGCGCCAGCAGCCAGGCGACTTCATACACTGAAGCTTTCTTT. Translating it yields CASSQATSYTEAFF. The chain links TRBV4-1 to TRBJ1-1; D not resolved. V lost 3 bases to trimming and J lost 3 bases, with 11 bases between them. The CDR3 consists of 14 residues. The germline V gene encodes CDR1 MGHRA and CDR2 YSYEKL.

The V gene is TRBV2, the J gene TRBJ2-2; 7 bases agree with TRBD1. The CDR3 consists of 14 residues. The germline gives CDR1 SNHLY, CDR2 FYNNEI. J lost 9 bases, V lost 3 bases, and 7 bases had no gene match. CDR3 region: CASSDRQGARELFF. The CDR3, as DNA: TGTGCCAGCAGTGACAGACAGGGTGCCAGGGAGCTGTTTTTT.

The CDR3 DNA reads TGCGCCAGCAGCTTGGACAGGGTCGAGACCCAGTACTTC. Its protein product is CASSLDRVETQYF. The genes are TRBV5-1 and TRBJ2-5, with a possible D match to TRBD1 (6 bases). CDR3 length: 13 residues. The ends were cut back, 0 bases at V and 5 bases at J, with 8 bases in the middle. CDR1 is SGHRS and CDR2 is YFSETQ in the germline V gene.

The gene calls are TRBV28 and TRBJ2-7; 11 positions agree with TRBD1. V shed 7 bases, J shed 7 bases, and the junction held 15 bases outside the gene matches. Germline lookup yields CDR1 MDHEN and CDR2 SYDVKM. The CDR3 runs to 16 residues. DNA for the CDR3: TGTGCCAGCAAGGGTAGGGGGACAGGGGGATTGAGTGAGCAGTACTTC. Amino acids: CASKGRGTGGLSEQYF.

This chain connects TRBV5-1 to TRBJ2-1, with 9 bases identical to TRBD1. The J segment lost 6 bases and the V segment lost 2 bases, leaving 6 bases of the junction unmatched. The CDR3 totals 15 residues. Germline V gives CDR1 SGHRS, CDR2 YFSETQ. The CDR3 loop is CASSFSRGQGNEQFF. CDR3 nucleotide sequence: TGCGCCAGCAGCTTCTCGAGGGGACAGGGCAATGAGCAGTTCTTC.

The chain joins TRBV4-2 to TRBJ2-5; perhaps TRBD1 as D (8 bases). Trimming took 4 bases from V and 4 from J, leaving 22 bases between them. Germline CDR1 is LGHNA and CDR2 is YNFKEQ. This CDR3 is 17 amino acids long. CDR3 DNA: TGTGCCAGCAGCCGGGGGGGGGCAGGGGGCGGAGGAGAGACCCAGTACTTC. It yields the protein CASSRGGAGGGGETQYF.

This clone occurred a few times. The rearrangement uses TRBV4-3 and TRBJ2-7; a possible D gene is TRBD1 (5 bases). Trimming took off 4 bases at V and 2 bases at J, with 12 bases between the two ends. This CDR3 comprises 14 residues. The V gene's germline CDR1 is LGHNA and CDR2 YSLEER. CDR3 residues: CASSRSWGAYEQYF. CDR3 sequence (DNA): TGCGCCAGCAGCCGCTCATGGGGCGCCTACGAGCAGTACTTC.

V usage is TRBV7-6 and J usage is TRBJ2-1; 12 bases fit TRBD2. Germline V CDR1 and CDR2: SGHVS, FNYEAQ. The length of the CDR3 is 18 residues. Trimming took 1 base from V and 15 from J; bases not matched to a gene: 19. CDR3 nucleotide sequence: TGTGCCAGCAGCTTAGTCCCCCTCCCTAGCGGGAGGGCCGATGGTGCGTTCTTC. Translated: CASSLVPLPSGRADGAFF. The variable domain in full, completed from reference TRBV7-6 and TRBJ2-1, reads GAGVSQSPRYKVTKRGQDVALRCDPISGHVSLYWYRQALGQGPEFLTYFNYEAQQDKSGLPNDRFSAERPEGSISTLTIQRTEQRDSAMYRCASSLVPLPSGRADGAFFGPGTRLTVL.